A selection of T cell receptor beta chains follows, all from one sample in a study of shared clonotypes between healthy human individuals. Assay used: immunoSEQ multiplex PCR; TCRdb lists only in-frame clones, some missing. The sample has 2 million or so clones, roughly 96% seen once. The sample comprised naive CD4+ T cells sorted from blood. The receptor source for this set is a man between 18 and 35 years old in good health. The CDR3 runs from the conserved cysteine through the conserved F or W. D genes are given only for firm matches. Not all rows give a size; the values are once, few, many and, for expanded clones, a class.

CDR3 DNA: TGCGCCAGCAGCCACCAACAGGGGGCCTATGAAAAACTGTTTTTT
CDR3 protein: CASSHQQGAYEKLFF
J gene: TRBJ1-4
V gene: TRBV4-3
clone size: NA
D gene: TRBD1

CDR3 DNA: TGCGCCAGCAGTGAGCGGACTAGCGGGAAAGAGACCCAGTACTTC
CDR3 protein: CASSERTSGKETQYF
J gene: TRBJ2-5
V gene: TRBV10-2
clone size: NA
D gene: TRBD2

CDR3 DNA: TGCGCCAGCAGCGCAAGACAGGGAGGTAACTATGGCTACACCTTC
CDR3 protein: CASSARQGGNYGYTF
J gene: TRBJ1-2
V gene: TRBV5-1
clone size: NA
D gene: TRBD1

CDR3 DNA: TGTGCCAGCAGCTTGGGACAGCCCGCTAACTATGGCTACACCTTC
CDR3 protein: CASSLGQPANYGYTF
J gene: TRBJ1-2
V gene: TRBV7-9
clone size: once
D gene: TRBD1

CDR3 DNA: TGTGCCAGCAGCTTAAGGGTCGGGGGGGGCCCCTACGAGCAGTACTTC
CDR3 protein: CASSLRVGGGPYEQYF
J gene: TRBJ2-7
V gene: TRBV7-2
clone size: NA
D gene: TRBD2

CDR3 DNA: TGTGCCAGCAGTGAAAGGGCTAGCGGGGTAGATACGCAGTATTTT
CDR3 protein: CASSERASGVDTQYF
J gene: TRBJ2-3
V gene: TRBV2
clone size: few
D gene: TRBD2

CDR3 DNA: TGTGCCAGCAGCTTGTTAGGGGAGTATGGCTACACCTTC
CDR3 protein: CASSLLGEYGYTF
J gene: TRBJ1-2
V gene: TRBV5-4
clone size: NA
D gene: NA

CDR3 DNA: TGCAGCGTTGTGGCGGGAGTAGGGCAGTATTTT
CDR3 protein: CSVVAGVGQYF
J gene: TRBJ2-3
V gene: TRBV29-1
clone size: NA
D gene: TRBD2

CDR3 DNA: TGTGCCAGTAAGGAGACAGGATTTTACTCTGGAAACACCATATATTTT
CDR3 protein: CASKETGFYSGNTIYF
J gene: TRBJ1-3
V gene: TRBV19
clone size: NA
D gene: NA

CDR3 DNA: TGCAGCGTTGAAGACTGGTCAGATACGCAGTATTTT
CDR3 protein: CSVEDWSDTQYF
J gene: TRBJ2-3
V gene: TRBV29-1
clone size: NA
D gene: NA

CDR3 DNA: TGCGCCAGCAGCCTGACTTCCGGGACTCTAATCGGGTTCTTC
CDR3 protein: CASSLTSGTLIGFF
J gene: TRBJ2-1
V gene: TRBV5-1
clone size: once
D gene: NA

CDR3 DNA: TGTGCCAGCAGCGTCCATACGCAGTATTTT
CDR3 protein: CASSVHTQYF
J gene: TRBJ2-3
V gene: TRBV7-9
clone size: NA
D gene: NA

CDR3 DNA: TGTGCCAGCAGCTCGGACAGGGGCAAGAACACCGGGGAGCTGTTTTTT
CDR3 protein: CASSSDRGKNTGELFF
J gene: TRBJ2-2
V gene: TRBV5-8
clone size: NA
D gene: TRBD1

CDR3 DNA: TGTGCCAGCTCCGGGACATTCACTGAAGCTTTCTTT
CDR3 protein: CASSGTFTEAFF
J gene: TRBJ1-1
V gene: TRBV18
clone size: NA
D gene: NA

CDR3 DNA: TGTGCCAGCAGTTACTCCAGACTAGCGGGAAACTACGAGCAGTACTTC
CDR3 protein: CASSYSRLAGNYEQYF
J gene: TRBJ2-7
V gene: TRBV6-5
clone size: NA
D gene: TRBD2

CDR3 DNA: TGTGCCAGCTCACCAGATAAGGGGGCAGATCAGCCCCAGCATTTT
CDR3 protein: CASSPDKGADQPQHF
J gene: TRBJ1-5
V gene: TRBV18
clone size: once
D gene: TRBD1

CDR3 DNA: TGTGCCAGCTCACACCTGACAGGTAGCTCTGGAAACACCATATATTTT
CDR3 protein: CASSHLTGSSGNTIYF
J gene: TRBJ1-3
V gene: TRBV18
clone size: NA
D gene: NA

CDR3 DNA: TGTGCCAGCTCACAATACAGGGGTGGACTCTCCTACGAGCAGTACTTC
CDR3 protein: CASSQYRGGLSYEQYF
J gene: TRBJ2-7
V gene: TRBV18
clone size: once
D gene: TRBD1

CDR3 DNA: TGCGCCAGCAGCACCCTTACGAATTCACCCCTCCACTTT
CDR3 protein: CASSTLTNSPLHF
J gene: TRBJ1-6
V gene: TRBV5-1
clone size: NA
D gene: NA

CDR3 DNA: TGTGCTAGTGGTTTGGCCCAGGGTAAGCAGCCCCAGCATTTT
CDR3 protein: CASGLAQGKQPQHF
J gene: TRBJ1-5
V gene: TRBV12-5
clone size: NA
D gene: NA

CDR3 DNA: TGTGCCAGTAGTAAATACCGGGACAGGGGGAATTCACCCCTCCACTTT
CDR3 protein: CASSKYRDRGNSPLHF
J gene: TRBJ1-6
V gene: TRBV19
clone size: once
D gene: TRBD1

CDR3 DNA: TGTGCCAGCAGTTACGATCCCGACACCATGAACACTGAAGCTTTCTTT
CDR3 protein: CASSYDPDTMNTEAFF
J gene: TRBJ1-1
V gene: TRBV6-5
clone size: NA
D gene: NA

CDR3 DNA: TGTGCCAGCAAAGAAACAGGGGGCTACTCCTACGAGCAGTACTTC
CDR3 protein: CASKETGGYSYEQYF
J gene: TRBJ2-7
V gene: TRBV6-1
clone size: NA
D gene: TRBD1

CDR3 DNA: TGCGCCAGCAGCTTGGGTGGACAGGGGGCGTGGGAGACCCAGTACTTC
CDR3 protein: CASSLGGQGAWETQYF
J gene: TRBJ2-5
V gene: TRBV5-1
clone size: NA
D gene: TRBD1

CDR3 DNA: TGTGCCAGCAGATTAGCGGGAGGGCCTACCGGGGAGCTGTTTTTT
CDR3 protein: CASRLAGGPTGELFF
J gene: TRBJ2-2
V gene: TRBV5-4
clone size: NA
D gene: TRBD2

CDR3 DNA: TGCGCCAGCAGCTTGGTTCCTGCGACAGGGGATCGGGGAAACACCATATATTTT
CDR3 protein: CASSLVPATGDRGNTIYF
J gene: TRBJ1-3
V gene: TRBV5-1
clone size: NA
D gene: TRBD1

CDR3 DNA: TGTGCCAGCAGCTTAGTAGGAAAATTACAAGAGACCCAGTACTTC
CDR3 protein: CASSLVGKLQETQYF
J gene: TRBJ2-5
V gene: TRBV11-2
clone size: NA
D gene: NA

CDR3 DNA: TGTGCCATCAGTGAACAGGGGTCCTATAATTCACCCCTCCACTTT
CDR3 protein: CAISEQGSYNSPLHF
J gene: TRBJ1-6
V gene: TRBV10-3
clone size: NA
D gene: TRBD1